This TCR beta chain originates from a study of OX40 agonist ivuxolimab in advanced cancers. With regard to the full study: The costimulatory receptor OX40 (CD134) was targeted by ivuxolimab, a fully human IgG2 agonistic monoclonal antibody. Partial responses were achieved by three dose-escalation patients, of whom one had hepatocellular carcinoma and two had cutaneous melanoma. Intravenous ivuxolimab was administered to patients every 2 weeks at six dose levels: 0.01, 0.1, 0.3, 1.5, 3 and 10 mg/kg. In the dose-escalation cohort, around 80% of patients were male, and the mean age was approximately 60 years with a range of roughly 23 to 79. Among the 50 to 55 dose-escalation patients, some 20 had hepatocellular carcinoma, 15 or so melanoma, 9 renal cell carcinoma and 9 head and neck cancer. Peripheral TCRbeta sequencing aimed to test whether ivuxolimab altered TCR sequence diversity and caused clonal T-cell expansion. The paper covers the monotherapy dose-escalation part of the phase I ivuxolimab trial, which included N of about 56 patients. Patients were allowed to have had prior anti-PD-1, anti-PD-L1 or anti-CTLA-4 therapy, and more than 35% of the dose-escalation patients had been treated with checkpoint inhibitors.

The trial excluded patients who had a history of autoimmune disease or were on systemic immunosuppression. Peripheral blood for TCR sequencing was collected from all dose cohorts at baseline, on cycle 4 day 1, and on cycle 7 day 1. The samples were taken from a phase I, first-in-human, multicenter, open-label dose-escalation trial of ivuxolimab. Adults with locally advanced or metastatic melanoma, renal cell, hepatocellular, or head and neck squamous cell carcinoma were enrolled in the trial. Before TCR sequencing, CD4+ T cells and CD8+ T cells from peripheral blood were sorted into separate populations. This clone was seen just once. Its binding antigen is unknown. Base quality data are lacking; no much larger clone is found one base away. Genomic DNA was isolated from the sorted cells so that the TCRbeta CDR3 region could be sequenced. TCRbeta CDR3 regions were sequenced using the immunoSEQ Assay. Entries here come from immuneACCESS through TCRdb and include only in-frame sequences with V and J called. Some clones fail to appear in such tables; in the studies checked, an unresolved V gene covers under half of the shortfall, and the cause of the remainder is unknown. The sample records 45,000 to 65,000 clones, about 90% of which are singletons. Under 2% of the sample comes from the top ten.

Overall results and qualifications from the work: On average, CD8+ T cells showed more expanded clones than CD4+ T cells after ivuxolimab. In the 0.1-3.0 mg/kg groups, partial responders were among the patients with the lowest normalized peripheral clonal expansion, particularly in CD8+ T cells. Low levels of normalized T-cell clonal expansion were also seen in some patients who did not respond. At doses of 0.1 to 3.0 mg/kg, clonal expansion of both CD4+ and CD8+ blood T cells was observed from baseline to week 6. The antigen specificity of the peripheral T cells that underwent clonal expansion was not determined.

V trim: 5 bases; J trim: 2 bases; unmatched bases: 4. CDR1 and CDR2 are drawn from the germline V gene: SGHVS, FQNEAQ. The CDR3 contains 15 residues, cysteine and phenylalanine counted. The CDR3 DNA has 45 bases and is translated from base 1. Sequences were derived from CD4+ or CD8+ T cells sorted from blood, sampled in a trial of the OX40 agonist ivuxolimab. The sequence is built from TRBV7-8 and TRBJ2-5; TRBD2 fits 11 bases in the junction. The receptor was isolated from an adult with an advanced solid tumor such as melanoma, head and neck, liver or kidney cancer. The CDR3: CASSNSGGVQETQYF. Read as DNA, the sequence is TGTGCCAGCAGCAATAGCGGGGGGGTACAAGAGACCCAGTACTTC.